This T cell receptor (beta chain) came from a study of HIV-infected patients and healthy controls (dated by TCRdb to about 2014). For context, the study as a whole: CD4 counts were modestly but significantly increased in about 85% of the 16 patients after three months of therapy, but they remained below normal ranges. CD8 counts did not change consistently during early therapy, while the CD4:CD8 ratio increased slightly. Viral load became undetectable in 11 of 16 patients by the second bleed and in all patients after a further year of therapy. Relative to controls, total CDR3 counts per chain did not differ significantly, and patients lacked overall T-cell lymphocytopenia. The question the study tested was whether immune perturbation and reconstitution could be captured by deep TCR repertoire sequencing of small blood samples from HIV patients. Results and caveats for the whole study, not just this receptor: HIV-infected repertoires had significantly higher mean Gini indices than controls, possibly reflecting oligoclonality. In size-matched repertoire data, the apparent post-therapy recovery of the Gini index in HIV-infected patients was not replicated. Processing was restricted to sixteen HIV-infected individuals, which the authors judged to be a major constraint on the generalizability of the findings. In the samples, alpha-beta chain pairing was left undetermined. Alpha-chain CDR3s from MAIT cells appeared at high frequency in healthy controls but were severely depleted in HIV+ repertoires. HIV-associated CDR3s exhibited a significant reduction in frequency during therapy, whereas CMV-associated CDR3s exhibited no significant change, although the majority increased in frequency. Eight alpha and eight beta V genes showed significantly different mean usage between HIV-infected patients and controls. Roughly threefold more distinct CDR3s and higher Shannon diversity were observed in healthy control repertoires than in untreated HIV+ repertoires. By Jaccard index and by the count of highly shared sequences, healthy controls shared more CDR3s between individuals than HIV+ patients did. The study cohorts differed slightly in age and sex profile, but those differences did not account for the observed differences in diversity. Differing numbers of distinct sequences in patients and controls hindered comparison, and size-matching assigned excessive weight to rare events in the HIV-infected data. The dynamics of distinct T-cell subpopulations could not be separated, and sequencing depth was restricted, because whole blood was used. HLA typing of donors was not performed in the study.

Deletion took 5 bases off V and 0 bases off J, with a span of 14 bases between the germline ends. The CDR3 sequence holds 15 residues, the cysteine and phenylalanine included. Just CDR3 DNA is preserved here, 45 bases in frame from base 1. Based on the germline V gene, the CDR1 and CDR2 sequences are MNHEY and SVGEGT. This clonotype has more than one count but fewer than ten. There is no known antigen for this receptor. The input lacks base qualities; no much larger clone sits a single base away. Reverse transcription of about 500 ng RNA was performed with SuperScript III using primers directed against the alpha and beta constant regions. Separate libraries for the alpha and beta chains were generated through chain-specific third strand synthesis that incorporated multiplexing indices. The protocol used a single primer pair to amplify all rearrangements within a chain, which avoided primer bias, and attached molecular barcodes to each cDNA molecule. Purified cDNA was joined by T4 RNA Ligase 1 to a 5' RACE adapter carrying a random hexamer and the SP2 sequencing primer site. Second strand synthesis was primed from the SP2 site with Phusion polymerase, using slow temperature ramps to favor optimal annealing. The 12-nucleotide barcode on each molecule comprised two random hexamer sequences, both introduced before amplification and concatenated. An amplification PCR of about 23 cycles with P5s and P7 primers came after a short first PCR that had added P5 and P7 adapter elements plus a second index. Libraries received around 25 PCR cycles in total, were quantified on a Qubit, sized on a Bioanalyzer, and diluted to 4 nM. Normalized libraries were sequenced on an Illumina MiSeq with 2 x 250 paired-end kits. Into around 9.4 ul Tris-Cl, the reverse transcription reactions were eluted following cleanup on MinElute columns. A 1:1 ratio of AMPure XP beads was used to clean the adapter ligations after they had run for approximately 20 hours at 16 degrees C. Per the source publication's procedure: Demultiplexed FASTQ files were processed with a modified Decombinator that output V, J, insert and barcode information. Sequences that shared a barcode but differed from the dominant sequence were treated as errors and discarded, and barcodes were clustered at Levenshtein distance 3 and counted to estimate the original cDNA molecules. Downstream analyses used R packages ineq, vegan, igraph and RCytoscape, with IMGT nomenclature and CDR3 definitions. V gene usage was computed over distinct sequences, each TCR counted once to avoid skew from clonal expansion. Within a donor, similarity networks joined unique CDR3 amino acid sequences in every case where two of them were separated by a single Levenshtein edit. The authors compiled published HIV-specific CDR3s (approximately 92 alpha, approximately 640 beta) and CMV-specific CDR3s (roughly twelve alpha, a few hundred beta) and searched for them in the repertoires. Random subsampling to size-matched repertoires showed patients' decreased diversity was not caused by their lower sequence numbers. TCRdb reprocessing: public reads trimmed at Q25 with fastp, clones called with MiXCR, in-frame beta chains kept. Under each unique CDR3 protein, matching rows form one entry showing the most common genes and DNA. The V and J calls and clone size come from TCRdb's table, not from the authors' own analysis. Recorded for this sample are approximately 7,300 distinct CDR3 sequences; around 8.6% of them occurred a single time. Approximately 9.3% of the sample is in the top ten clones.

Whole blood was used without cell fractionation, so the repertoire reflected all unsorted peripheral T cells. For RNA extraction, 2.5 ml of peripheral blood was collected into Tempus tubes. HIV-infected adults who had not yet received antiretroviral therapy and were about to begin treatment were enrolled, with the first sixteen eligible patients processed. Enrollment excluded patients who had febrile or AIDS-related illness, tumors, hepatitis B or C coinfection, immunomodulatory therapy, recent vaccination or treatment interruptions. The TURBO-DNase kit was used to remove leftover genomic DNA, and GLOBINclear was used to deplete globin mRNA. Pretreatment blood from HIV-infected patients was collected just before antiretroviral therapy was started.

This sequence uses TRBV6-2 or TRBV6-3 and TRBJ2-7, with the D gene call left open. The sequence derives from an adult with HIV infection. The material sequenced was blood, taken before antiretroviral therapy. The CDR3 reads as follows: CASSEHGSSSYEQYF. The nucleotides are TGTGCCAGCAGTGAACACGGGTCTAGCTCCTACGAGCAGTACTTC.